These 21 T cell receptor beta chains came from one sample sequenced in a study of blood T cells in healthy people across ages. A sample-barcoded 5' primer and a J-beta primer mix were used in a second PCR of roughly 7 to 11 cycles. TCRdb re-derived calls from the 5' RACE reads in MiXCR, one entry per CDR3 protein. The table shows about 1.4 million distinct CDR3 sequences, with 55% to 75% occurring only once. What was sequenced was blood. The receptors stem from a man aged 18 to 30 in good health.

V gene TRBV28 combines with J gene TRBJ1-6; 8 nucleotides align to TRBD1. The V gene's germline CDR1 is MDHEN and CDR2 SYDVKM. V trimming: 6 bases; J trimming: 17 bases; junction bases outside the gene matches: 12. This CDR3 has 13 amino acids. CDR3 sequence (DNA): TGTGCCAGCAGGACCAAGACAGGGGTAGAATTCCACTTT. Translation gives CASRTKTGVEFHF.

The gene calls are TRBV28 and TRBJ2-4; D remains unclear. This CDR3 is built from 15 residues. The V and J ends lost 5 bases and 0 bases respectively, with 11 bases between them. Looked up from germline, CDR1 is MDHEN and CDR2 is SYDVKM. This CDR3 is CASSPESLAKNIQYF. The CDR3 coding sequence is TGTGCCAGCAGTCCAGAGAGCCTAGCCAAAAACATTCAGTACTTC.

The DNA for the CDR3 is TGCAGCGTTGAAAGGACTAGCGGGGCCTACGAGCAGTACTTC. It translates to CSVERTSGAYEQYF. The V gene is TRBV29-1, the J gene TRBJ2-7; TRBD2 aligns across 12 bases. Germline CDR1 is SQVTM and CDR2 is ANQGSEA. Trimming at V came to 2 bases and at J to 2 bases, leaving 1 base not matched to a gene. This CDR3 is built from 14 residues.

Note on this clonotype: One end of the junction is discordant with germline, which a read error may explain. This chain links TRBV6-5 with TRBJ2-6; D possibly corresponds to TRBD2 (6 bases). Germline V lookup: CDR1 MNHEY, CDR2 SVGAGI. This CDR3 is built from 15 residues. The chain's CDR3 is CACSLWRAGANVLTF. The CDR3 region has the DNA TGTGCCTGCAGCCTTTGGAGGGCTGGGGCCAACGTCCTGACTTTC.

V usage is TRBV14 and J usage is TRBJ1-4, with 8 bases identical to TRBD1. The V segment lost 2 bases and the J segment 6 bases; nucleotides outside the gene matches: 8. This CDR3 is built from 16 residues. Germline V gene lookup returns CDR1 SGHDN and CDR2 FVKESK. The CDR3 bases are TGTGCCAGCAGCCAATCCTACAGGGGGAAGGATGAAAAACTGTTTTTT. Its protein is CASSQSYRGKDEKLFF.

This chain links TRBV4-3 with TRBJ2-3; D is ambiguous. The CDR3 covers 14 residues. With 0 bases removed from V and 7 bases from J, the gap between germline ends came to 11 bases. Germline V gene sequence: CDR1 LGHNA, CDR2 YSLEER. The CDR3: CASSQEASPHTQYF. The CDR3 region has the DNA TGCGCCAGCAGCCAAGAGGCCAGCCCCCATACGCAGTATTTT.

This clonotype appeared a single time. The V gene is TRBV20-1, the J gene TRBJ2-7; D is perhaps TRBD1 or TRBD2 (6 bases each). Trimming stripped 0 bases from V and 3 bases from J, with 15 bases between. The germline gives CDR1 DFQATT, CDR2 SNEGSKA (reference sequence). The CDR3 is 15 amino acids. The CDR3 DNA follows: TGCAGTGCTAGAGAGGTGGGGGGACAATTCTACGAGCAGTACTTC. Translated: CSAREVGGQFYEQYF.

This rearrangement joins TRBV10-3 to TRBJ2-1; the D gene is possibly TRBD2 (5 bases). CDR3 length: 15 amino acids. Trimming pared 4 bases from V and 10 bases from J, leaving 20 bases between. CDR1 and CDR2 from the germline V gene are ENHRY and SYGVKD. The CDR3 bases are TGTGCCATCAGTGCGGGAAACCGAAGGAATTGGGAGCAGTTCTTC. Its protein product is CAISAGNRRNWEQFF.

This clonotype came up a few times. The gene calls are TRBV7-9 and TRBJ2-5; D might be TRBD2 (6 bases). V was cut by 4 bases and J by 2 bases, with 17 bases left in between. The CDR3 runs 16 residues. Germline CDR1 SEHNR, CDR2 FQNEAQ (reference sequence). DNA for the CDR3: TGTGCCAGCAGCTCGTCCTTGGGGGGAAAACAAGAGACCCAGTACTTC. This translates into CASSSSLGGKQETQYF.

This clonotype has a handful of counts. This chain uses TRBV7-2 with TRBJ1-2; possible D gene TRBD1, 6 bases. The CDR3 is made up of 14 amino acids. Trimming pared 1 base from V and 3 bases from J, leaving 9 bases between. Germline assignment: CDR1 SGHTA and CDR2 FQGNSA. The CDR3 coding sequence is TGTGCCAGCAGCTTAGAGCCAGGGGACTATGGCTACACCTTC. This translates into CASSLEPGDYGYTF.

The chain links TRBV6-5 to TRBJ1-2; no definite D call. The CDR3 length is 15 residues. The germline CDR1 and CDR2 sequences are MNHEY and SVGAGI. V was shortened by 6 bases and J by 4 bases, with 18 bases between the two germline ends. CDR3 DNA: TGTGCCAGCAGCCGAGATGGGGAGGGCTTCTATGGCTACACCTTC. Translation gives CASSRDGEGFYGYTF.

The genes are TRBV12-3 or TRBV12-4 and TRBJ2-1; possibly TRBD1 or TRBD2 for D (5 bases each). Trimming left V 6 bases short and J 5 bases short, with 17 bases between. This CDR3 has 15 amino acids. CDR3 in DNA: TGTGCCAGCAGCCCGGGACGAGGCGGAAACAATGAGCAGTTCTTC. This encodes CASSPGRGGNNEQFF.

The V gene is TRBV4-1, the J gene TRBJ2-1; 13 positions match TRBD2. V shed 6 bases, J shed 0 bases, and the junction held 11 bases outside the gene matches. Looked up from germline, CDR1 is MGHRA and CDR2 is YSYEKL. This CDR3 spans 19 amino acids. CDR3 in DNA: TGCGCCAGCAGACGCACCCGGACTAGCGGGGGTAGCTCCTACAATGAGCAGTTCTTC. As protein: CASRRTRTSGGSSYNEQFF.

The chain is built from TRBV6-1 and TRBJ1-5; D ambiguous. CDR1 is MNHNS and CDR2 is SASEGT in the germline V gene. V lost 8 bases, J lost 3 bases, and 11 bases lay in between. The CDR3 length is 13 residues. CDR3 sequence reads: CASADPANQPQHF. CDR3 bases: TGTGCCAGCGCGGACCCGGCCAATCAGCCCCAGCATTTT.

The sample holds one count of this clonotype. The V call is TRBV7-9, the J call TRBJ1-1, with a weak D call TRBD1 (6 bases). This CDR3 region has 13 residues. V lost 5 bases to trimming and J lost 7 bases, with 14 bases between them. Per germline, CDR1 SEHNR and CDR2 FQNEAQ (reference sequence). CDR3 coding DNA: TGTGCCAGCAGCACAGGGACAATCAATGAAGCTTTCTTT. This gives the protein CASSTGTINEAFF.

The rearrangement links TRBV6-5 to TRBJ1-6; D remains unclear. CDR1 is MNHEY, CDR2 SVGAGI, per germline. The V gene lost 6 bases and the J gene lost 8 bases, with 8 bases spanning the gap. The CDR3 has 12 amino acids. The CDR3 DNA follows: TGTGCCAGCAGACAGACTTATTCACCCCTCCACTTT. Its protein is CASRQTYSPLHF.

This clonotype was seen a handful of times. CDR3 sequence: CASSPVGPGGDTQYF. Here the CDR3 DNA reads TGTGCCAGCAGCCCAGTGGGGCCGGGGGGAGATACGCAGTATTTT. The V gene is TRBV7-2, the J gene TRBJ2-3, with TRBD2 matching 7 bases. The CDR3 loop spans 15 amino acids. Germline CDR1 reads SGHTA; CDR2 reads FQGNSA. Trimming took 5 bases from V and 5 from J; bases not matched to a gene: 10.

This chain uses TRBV6-1 with TRBJ1-1; D remains unclear. CDR3 size: 14 residues. Trimming removed 8 bases at V and 5 bases at J, with 18 bases between. Germline lookup yields CDR1 MNHNS and CDR2 SASEGT. CDR3 in DNA: TGTGCCAGCCCTCGGGTAGGGCGAGGGACTGAAGCTTTCTTT. Translation: CASPRVGRGTEAFF.

Ten or more counts support this clonotype. V usage is TRBV12-5 and J usage is TRBJ2-3; 8 positions match TRBD2. Germline CDR1 is LGHNT and CDR2 is FRNRAP. The CDR3 has 20 amino acids. V lost 9 bases and J lost 0; bases outside the gene matches: 23. This CDR3 reads CASNPSPGWRGADSTDTQYF. Written as DNA, the CDR3 is TGTGCTAGCAACCCCTCACCGGGGTGGCGGGGGGCGGACAGCACAGATACGCAGTATTTT.

V and J are TRBV7-2 and TRBJ2-4; 10 nucleotides agree with TRBD2. Near its end, the DNA agrees better with TRBJ2-7, so the J call may be wrong. Germline loops: CDR1 SGHTA, CDR2 FQGNSA. This CDR3 region has 15 residues. CDR3 DNA: TGTGCCAGCAGCTCCAGGACTAGCGGCTTCTACGAGCAGTACTTC. As protein: CASSSRTSGFYEQYF.

This clonotype has only a few counts. The rearrangement joins TRBV5-1 to TRBJ2-1; possibly TRBD2 for D (7 bases). V lost 7 bases and J lost 5, with 16 bases in between. The CDR3 sequence is 14 residues long. In germline, CDR1 is SGHRS, CDR2 YFSETQ. The CDR3 DNA reads TGCGCCAGCTCGAGGGGGGGAGGGGACAATGAGCAGTTCTTC. The encoded protein is CASSRGGGDNEQFF.